This entry concerns a single T cell receptor beta chain. This sample is part of a study of graft-versus-host responses after intestinal transplantation. Across the whole study: Recipients had multivisceral, liver-intestinal, or isolated intestinal transplants.

The trim removed 6 bases at V and 0 bases at J, leaving 5 bases unmatched. The germline CDR1 and CDR2 sequences are SQVTM and ANQGSEA. This CDR3 comprises 16 residues. Libraries were prepared by immunoSEQ multiplex PCR; TCRdb keeps only in-frame clonotypes and omits some of them. The sample lists about 24,000 clones; about 39% were seen once. The specimen comprised alloreactive CD4+ T cells from a mixed lymphocyte reaction culture, sampled before intestinal transplant. Subset noted: CFSE-low proliferating T cells sorted from roughly six-day pre-transplant mixed lymphocyte reaction (GvH or HvG direction). This clonotype was obtained from a human patient who received an intestinal transplant. The chain carries TRBV29-1 and TRBJ2-1; 13 bases match TRBD2. The CDR3 coding sequence is TGCAGCGTCGGGGGACTAGCGGGGAGCTCCTACAATGAGCAGTTCTTC. It encodes CSVGGLAGSSYNEQFF.